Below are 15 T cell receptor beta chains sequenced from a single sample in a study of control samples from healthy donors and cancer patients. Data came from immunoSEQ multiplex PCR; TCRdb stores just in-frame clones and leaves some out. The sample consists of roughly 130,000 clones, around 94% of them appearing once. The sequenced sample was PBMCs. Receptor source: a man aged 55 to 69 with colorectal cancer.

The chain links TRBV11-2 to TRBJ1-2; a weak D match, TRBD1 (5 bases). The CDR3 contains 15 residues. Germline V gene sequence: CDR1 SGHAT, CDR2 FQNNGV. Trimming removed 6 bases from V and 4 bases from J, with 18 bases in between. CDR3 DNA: TGTGCCAGCAGTACAAACCCCTTTGACAGCTATGGCTACACCTTC. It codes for CASSTNPFDSYGYTF.

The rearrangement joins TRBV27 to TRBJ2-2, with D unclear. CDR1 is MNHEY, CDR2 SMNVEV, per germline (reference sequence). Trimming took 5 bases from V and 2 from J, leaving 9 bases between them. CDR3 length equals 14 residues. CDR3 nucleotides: TGTGCCAGCAGTGTAAACAGAAACACCGGGGAGCTGTTTTTT. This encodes CASSVNRNTGELFF.

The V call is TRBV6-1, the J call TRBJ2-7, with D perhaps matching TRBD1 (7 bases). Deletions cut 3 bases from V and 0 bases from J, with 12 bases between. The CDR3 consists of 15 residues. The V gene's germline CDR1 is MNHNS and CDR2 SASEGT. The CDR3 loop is CASSDAQGGSYEQYF. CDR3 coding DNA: TGTGCCAGCAGTGATGCCCAGGGGGGCTCCTACGAGCAGTACTTC.

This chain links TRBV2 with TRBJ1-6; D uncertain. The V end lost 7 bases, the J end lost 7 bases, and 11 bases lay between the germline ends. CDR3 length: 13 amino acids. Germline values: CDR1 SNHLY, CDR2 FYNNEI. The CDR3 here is CASILGINSPLHF. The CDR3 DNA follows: TGTGCCAGCATTCTGGGCATAAATTCACCCCTCCACTTT.

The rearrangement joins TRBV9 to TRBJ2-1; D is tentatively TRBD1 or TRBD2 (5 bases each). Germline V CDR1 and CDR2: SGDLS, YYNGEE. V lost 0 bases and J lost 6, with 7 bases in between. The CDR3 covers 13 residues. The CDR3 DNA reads TGTGCCAGCAGCGTAGCGGGGCTCAATGAGCAGTTCTTC. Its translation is CASSVAGLNEQFF.

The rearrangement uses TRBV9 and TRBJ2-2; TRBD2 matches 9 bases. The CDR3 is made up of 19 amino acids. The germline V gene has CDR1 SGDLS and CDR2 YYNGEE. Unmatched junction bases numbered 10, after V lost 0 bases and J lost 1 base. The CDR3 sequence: CASSVDPVRGGRNTGELFF. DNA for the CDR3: TGTGCCAGCAGCGTAGATCCGGTGCGGGGGGGCCGGAACACCGGGGAGCTGTTTTTT.

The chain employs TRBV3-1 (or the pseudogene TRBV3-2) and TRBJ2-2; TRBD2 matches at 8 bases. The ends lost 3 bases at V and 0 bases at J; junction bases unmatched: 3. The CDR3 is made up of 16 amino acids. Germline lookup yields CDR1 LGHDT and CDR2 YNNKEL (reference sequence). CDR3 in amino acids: CASSHSGGANTGELFF. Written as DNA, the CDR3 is TGTGCCAGCAGCCACTCCGGGGGGGCGAACACCGGGGAGCTGTTTTTT.

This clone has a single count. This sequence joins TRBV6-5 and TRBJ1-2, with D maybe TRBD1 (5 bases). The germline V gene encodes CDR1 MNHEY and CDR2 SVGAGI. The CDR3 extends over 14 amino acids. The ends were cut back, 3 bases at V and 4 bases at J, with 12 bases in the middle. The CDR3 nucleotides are TGTGCCAGCAGTTATTTTGGGGGAAGCTATGGCTACACCTTC. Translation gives CASSYFGGSYGYTF.

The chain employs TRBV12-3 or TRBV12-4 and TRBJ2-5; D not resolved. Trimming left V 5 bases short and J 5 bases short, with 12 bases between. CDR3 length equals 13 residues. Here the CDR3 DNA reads TGTGCCAGCAGTGCTGGGTGGGGTGAGACCCAGTACTTC. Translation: CASSAGWGETQYF.

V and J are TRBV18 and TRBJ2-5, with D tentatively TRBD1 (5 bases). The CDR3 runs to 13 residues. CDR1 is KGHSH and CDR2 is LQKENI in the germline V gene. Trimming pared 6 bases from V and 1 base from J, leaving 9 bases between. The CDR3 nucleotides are TGTGCCAGCTCTACAGGAGCCCAAGAGACCCAGTACTTC. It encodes CASSTGAQETQYF.

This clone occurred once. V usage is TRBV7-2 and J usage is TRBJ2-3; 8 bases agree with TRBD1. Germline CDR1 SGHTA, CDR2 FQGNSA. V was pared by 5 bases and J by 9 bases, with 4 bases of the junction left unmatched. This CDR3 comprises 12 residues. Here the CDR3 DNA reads TGTGCCAGCAGCCCAGGGACAGGCACGCAGTATTTT. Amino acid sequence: CASSPGTGTQYF.

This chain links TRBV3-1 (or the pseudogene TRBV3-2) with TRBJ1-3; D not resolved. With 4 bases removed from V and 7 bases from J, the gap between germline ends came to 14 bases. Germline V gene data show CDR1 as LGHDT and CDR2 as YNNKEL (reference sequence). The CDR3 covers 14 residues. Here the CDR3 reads CASSRKGLVNTIYF. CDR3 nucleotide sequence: TGTGCCAGCAGCCGCAAGGGTCTCGTGAACACCATATATTTT.

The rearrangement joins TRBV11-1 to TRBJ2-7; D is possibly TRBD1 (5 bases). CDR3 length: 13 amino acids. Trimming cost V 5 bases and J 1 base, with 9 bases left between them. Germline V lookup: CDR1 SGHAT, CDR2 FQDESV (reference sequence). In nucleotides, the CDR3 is TGTGCCAGCAGCCCCGGACATTCCTACGAGCAGTACTTC. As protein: CASSPGHSYEQYF.

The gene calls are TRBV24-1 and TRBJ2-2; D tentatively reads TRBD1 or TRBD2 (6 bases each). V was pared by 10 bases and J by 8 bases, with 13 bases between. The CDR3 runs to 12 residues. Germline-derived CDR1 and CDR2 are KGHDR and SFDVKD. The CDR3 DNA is TGTGCCACTTCATGGGGGGCTGGGGAGCTGTTTTTT. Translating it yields CATSWGAGELFF.

The CDR3 coding sequence is TGTGCCATCACTCCACTGCAGTCGAACACTGAAGCTTTCTTT. The encoded protein is CAITPLQSNTEAFF. The V call is TRBV10-3, the J call TRBJ1-1; D is unresolved. CDR1 is ENHRY and CDR2 is SYGVKD in the germline V gene. The CDR3 is 14 residues long. V lost 7 bases to trimming and J lost 1 base, with 13 bases between them.